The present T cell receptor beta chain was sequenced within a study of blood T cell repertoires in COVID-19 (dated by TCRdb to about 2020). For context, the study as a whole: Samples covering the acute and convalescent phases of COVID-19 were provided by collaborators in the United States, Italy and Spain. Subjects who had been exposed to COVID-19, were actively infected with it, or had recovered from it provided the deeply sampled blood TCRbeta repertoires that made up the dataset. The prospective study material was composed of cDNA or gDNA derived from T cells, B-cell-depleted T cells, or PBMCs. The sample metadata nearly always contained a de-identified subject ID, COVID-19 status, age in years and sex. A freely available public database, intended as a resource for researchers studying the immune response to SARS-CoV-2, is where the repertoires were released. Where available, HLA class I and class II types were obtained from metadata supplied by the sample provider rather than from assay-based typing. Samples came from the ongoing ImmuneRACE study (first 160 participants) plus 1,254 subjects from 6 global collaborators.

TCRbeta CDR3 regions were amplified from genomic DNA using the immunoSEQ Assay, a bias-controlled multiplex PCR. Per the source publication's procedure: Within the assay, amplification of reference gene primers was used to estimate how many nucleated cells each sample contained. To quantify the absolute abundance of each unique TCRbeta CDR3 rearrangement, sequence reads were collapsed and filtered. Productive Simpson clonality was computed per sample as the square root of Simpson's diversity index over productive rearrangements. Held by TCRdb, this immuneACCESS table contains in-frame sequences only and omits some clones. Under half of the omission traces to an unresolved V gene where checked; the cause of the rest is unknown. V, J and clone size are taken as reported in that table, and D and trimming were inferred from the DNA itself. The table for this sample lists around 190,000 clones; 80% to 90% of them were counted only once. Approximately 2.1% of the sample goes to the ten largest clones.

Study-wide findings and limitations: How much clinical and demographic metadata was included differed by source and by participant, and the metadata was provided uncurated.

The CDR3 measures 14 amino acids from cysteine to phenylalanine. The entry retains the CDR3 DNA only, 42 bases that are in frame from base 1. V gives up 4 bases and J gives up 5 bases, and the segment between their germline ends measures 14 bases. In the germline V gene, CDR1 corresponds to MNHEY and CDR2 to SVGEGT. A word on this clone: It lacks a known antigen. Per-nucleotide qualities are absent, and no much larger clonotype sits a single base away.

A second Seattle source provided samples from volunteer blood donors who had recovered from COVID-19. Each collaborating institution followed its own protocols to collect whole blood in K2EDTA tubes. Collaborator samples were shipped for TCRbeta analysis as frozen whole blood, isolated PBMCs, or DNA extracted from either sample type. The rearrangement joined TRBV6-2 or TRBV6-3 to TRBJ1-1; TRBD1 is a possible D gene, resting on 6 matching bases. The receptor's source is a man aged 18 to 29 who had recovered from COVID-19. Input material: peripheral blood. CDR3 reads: CASSSPSRGTEAFF. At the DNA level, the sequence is TGTGCCAGCAGTTCACCGAGCAGGGGAACTGAAGCTTTCTTT.